This TCR beta chain emerged from a study of shared clonotypes between healthy human individuals. Study summary: The cohort comprised a couple of women and a few men. Their ages spanned 18 to 49 years.

DNA input for the unsorted PBMC replicate PCRs was around 0.3 ug, some 31,000 T cell genomes. Unsorted PBMCs provided DNA that was sequenced on ten immunoSEQ deep assay plates. In the authors' methods: Without quality scores, immunoSEQ junctional reads could not be filtered like full-length reads. Here immunoSEQ multiplex PCR was the method, and the copy in TCRdb shows in-frame clones only, minus some. That table gives V, J and clone size, and the DNA gave D and trimming. The table includes fewer than 550,000 clones, roughly 85% detected once. Trimming stripped 7 bases from V and 3 bases from J, with 10 bases between. Germline CDR1 is SGHTA and CDR2 is FQGNSA. This CDR3 is 13 amino acids long. This clone was detected only a few times.

The TCR originated in a woman aged 40 to 55 in good health. Some clones in this sample may be carry-over from other donors' samples. The gene calls are TRBV7-2 and TRBJ2-1, with D hard to call. Sequenced material: PBMCs. CDR3 in amino acids: CASTIFRYNEQFF. CDR3 sequence (DNA): TGTGCCAGCACCATTTTTCGCTACAATGAGCAGTTCTTC.